The T cell receptor (beta chain) described here comes from a study of blood T cell repertoires in COVID-19. The authors' processing: Using reference gene primer amplification, nucleated cell counts were estimated. Some clones are missing from TCRdb's copy, which holds only in-frame ones; the method was immunoSEQ multiplex PCR. For V, J and clone size, that table is used; D and trimming come from the DNA. The sample includes some 140,000 clones, around 80% of them seen just once. This clone was observed a handful of times. This CDR3 comprises 13 residues. V was cut by 3 bases and J by 1 base, with 9 bases left in between. Germline CDR1 is SQVTM and CDR2 is ANQGSEA.

Material: peripheral blood. The chain has TRBV29-1 and TRBJ1-1; a weak D match, TRBD1 (6 bases). The sequence derives from a man in his sixties with acute or convalescent COVID-19. The CDR3 DNA reads TGCAGCGTTGAGGGACACCAGAACACTGAAGCTTTCTTT. This encodes CSVEGHQNTEAFF.